The 25 T cell receptor beta chains presented below share a single source sample, sequenced in a study of CD8 T cells in Susac syndrome. Reverse transcription of roughly 0.5 to 1 ug RNA was carried out with random hexamers. TCRdb reprocessed the immunoSEQ multiplex PCR reads with MiXCR, giving one entry per CDR3 protein. The data hold more than 85,000 distinct CDR3 sequences, with less than 97% observed a single time. Sequenced sample: CD4+ T cells from PBMCs. Receptor source: a human donor in good health.

This clonotype was counted once. The chain carries TRBV13 and TRBJ2-4; no firm D call. The CDR3 length is 15 residues. V gave up 2 bases and J gave up 0 bases, with 8 bases separating them. Germline values: CDR1 PRHDT, CDR2 FYEKMQ (reference sequence). The CDR3 sequence is CASSLSQVAKNIQYF. The CDR3 DNA is TGTGCCAGCAGCTTATCCCAAGTAGCCAAAAACATTCAGTACTTC.

This chain uses TRBV29-1 with TRBJ1-5; 9 bases are a match to TRBD1. The junction had 10 bases not matched to a gene; V was cut back by 6 bases and J by 4 bases. In germline, CDR1 is SQVTM, CDR2 ANQGSEA. The CDR3 has 15 amino acids. This CDR3 reads CSVASGTGINQPQHF. CDR3 bases: TGCAGCGTCGCGTCTGGGACAGGGATAAATCAGCCCCAGCATTTT.

V gene TRBV14 combines with J gene TRBJ2-1; unclear D gene. Germline V gene lookup returns CDR1 SGHDN and CDR2 FVKESK. The CDR3 is made up of 15 amino acids. The ends were cut back, 1 base at V and 6 bases at J, with 13 bases in the middle. CDR3 sequence reads: CASSQAVRFSNEQFF. The CDR3 DNA reads as TGTGCCAGCAGCCAAGCGGTCAGGTTCAGCAATGAGCAGTTCTTC. The whole variable domain, filled in from reference TRBV14 and TRBJ2-1, reads EAGVTQFPSHSVIEKGQTVTLRCDPISGHDNLYWYRRVMGKEIKFLLHFVKESKQDESGMPNNRFLAERTGGTYSTLKVQPAELEDSGVYFCASSQAVRFSNEQFFGPGTRLTVL.

The CDR3 DNA sequence: TGCGCCAGCAGCCCGGGACTAGCGGGGGGCACCTACAATGAGCAGTTCTTC. This translates into CASSPGLAGGTYNEQFF. The chain carries TRBV5-1 and TRBJ2-1, with TRBD2 identical over 15 bases. The CDR3 spans 17 residues. CDR1 and CDR2 from the germline V gene are SGHRS and YFSETQ. V lost 4 bases to trimming and J lost 2 bases; unmatched junction nucleotides: 4.

The chain uses TRBV9 and TRBJ2-7; either TRBD1 or TRBD2 may supply D (5 bases each). The CDR3 covers 14 residues. Trimming took off 2 bases at V and 6 bases at J, with 15 bases between the two ends. Germline assignment: CDR1 SGDLS and CDR2 YYNGEE. CDR3 bases: TGTGCCAGCAGCGTGAAGAGGGACGGCCGCGAGCAGTACTTC. Residues: CASSVKRDGREQYF.

This sequence joins TRBV7-2 and TRBJ2-2; TRBD1 aligns across 9 bases. Germline V gene data show CDR1 as SGHTA and CDR2 as FQGNSA. The CDR3 loop spans 18 amino acids. Trimming removed 1 base from V and 5 bases from J; junction bases left unmatched: 11. The CDR3 is CASSLEAGQGLKTGELFF. The CDR3 DNA reads TGTGCCAGCAGCTTAGAGGCTGGACAGGGGCTAAAGACCGGGGAGCTGTTTTTT.

This chain joins TRBV7-8 and TRBJ2-1; 15 nucleotides align to TRBD2. The germline V gene has CDR1 SGHVS and CDR2 FQNEAQ. CDR3 length: 17 amino acids. V was clipped by 5 bases and J by 7 bases; unmatched bases: 9. CDR3 sequence: CASSPRTSGGARNEQFF. The CDR3 nucleotides read TGTGCCAGCAGCCCCAGGACTAGCGGGGGGGCGCGGAATGAGCAGTTCTTC.

The V and J genes are TRBV4-1 and TRBJ2-7; possibly TRBD1 for D (6 bases). Trimming left V 5 bases short and J 0 bases short, with 23 bases between. Germline V gene lookup returns CDR1 MGHRA and CDR2 YSYEKL. CDR3 size: 18 residues. The CDR3 loop reads CASSFGQHQYQSSYEQYF. CDR3 nucleotide sequence: TGCGCCAGCAGCTTCGGACAGCACCAGTACCAAAGCTCCTACGAGCAGTACTTC.

This clonotype occurred once. As DNA, the CDR3 is TGCAGCGGACGGACAGCCCCGGGCGAGCAGTACTTC. Translating gives CSGRTAPGEQYF. The chain joins TRBV29-1 to TRBJ2-7; possible D gene TRBD1, 6 bases. Germline assignment: CDR1 SQVTM and CDR2 ANQGSEA. V was clipped by 7 bases and J by 6 bases, with 16 bases between them. The CDR3 contains 12 residues.

The chain couples TRBV3-1 to TRBJ2-7; D perhaps matches TRBD2 (7 bases). V shed 1 base and J shed 6 bases, with 10 bases lying between them. The germline V gene has CDR1 LGHDT and CDR2 YNNKEL (reference sequence). The length of the CDR3 is 13 residues. The CDR3 loop reads CASSQGRGGEQYF. DNA of the CDR3: TGTGCCAGCAGCCAAGGTAGGGGGGGCGAGCAGTACTTC.

V usage is TRBV24-1 and J usage is TRBJ2-5; D is uncertain. The V gene's germline CDR1 is KGHDR and CDR2 SFDVKD. Trimming cost V 4 bases and J 1 base, with 6 bases left between them. This CDR3 region has 13 residues. CDR3 protein: CATSEGGQETQYF. The CDR3 region has the DNA TGTGCCACCAGTGAAGGCGGCCAAGAGACCCAGTACTTC.

This clonotype turned up a few times. The gene calls are TRBV6-1 and TRBJ1-5; the D is unclear. Trimming took off 3 bases at V and 0 bases at J, with 3 bases between the two ends. The CDR3 runs 13 residues. The germline gives CDR1 MNHNS, CDR2 SASEGT. The chain's CDR3 is CASSDYSNQPQHF. The CDR3 nucleotides read TGTGCCAGCAGTGACTATAGCAATCAGCCCCAGCATTTT.

The chain couples TRBV20-1 to TRBJ2-1; D may be TRBD2 (6 bases). The CDR3 contains 16 residues. Trimming removed 2 bases at V and 2 bases at J, with 16 bases between. Germline CDR1 and CDR2: DFQATT and SNEGSKA (reference sequence). CDR3 coding DNA: TGCAGTGCTAGAAACCCAGTAGCGGCTACCTACAATGAGCAGTTCTTC. This translates into CSARNPVAATYNEQFF.

The rearrangement joins TRBV3-1 to TRBJ1-1; no clear D gene. Trimming left V 3 bases short and J 3 bases short, with 5 bases between. Germline CDR1 and CDR2: LGHDT and YNNKEL (reference sequence). The length of the CDR3 is 12 residues. CDR3 region: CASSQVHTEAFF. For the CDR3, the DNA is TGTGCCAGCAGCCAGGTTCACACTGAAGCTTTCTTT.

The J gene is TRBJ2-1, the V gene TRBV19; TRBD2 aligns across 7 bases. From germline, CDR1 is LNHDA and CDR2 SQIVND (reference sequence). The CDR3 is 16 residues long. Trimming cost V 6 bases and J 0 bases; bases outside gene matches: 8. This chain's CDR3 is CASSGGTPSSYNEQFF. The CDR3 bases are TGTGCCAGTAGCGGGGGGACCCCGAGCTCCTACAATGAGCAGTTCTTC.

This clonotype appeared once. The V gene is TRBV7-3, the J gene TRBJ2-7, with D uncertain. Germline assignment: CDR1 SGHTA and CDR2 FQGTGA. CDR3 length equals 12 residues. V lost 0 bases and J lost 7, with 7 bases in between. The CDR3 nucleotides are TGTGCCAGCAGCTTAACGATCCGGGAGCAGTACTTC. It encodes CASSLTIREQYF.

V usage is TRBV6-5 and J usage is TRBJ2-5, with 12 bases fitting TRBD2. V was clipped by 0 bases and J by 2 bases; unmatched bases: 10. Looked up from germline, CDR1 is MNHEY and CDR2 is SVGAGI. The CDR3 runs to 19 residues. Here the CDR3 DNA reads TGTGCCAGCAGTTACTCAAGGCTAGCGGGAGGGCCCGGGCAAGAGACCCAGTACTTC. The encoded protein is CASSYSRLAGGPGQETQYF.

V gene TRBV6-2 or TRBV6-3 combines with J gene TRBJ1-5; D gene uncertain. CDR1 is MNHEY, CDR2 SVGEGT, per germline. There are 13 residues in the CDR3. The V and J ends lost 4 bases and 7 bases respectively, with 11 bases between them. CDR3 loop: CASSFDRSQPQHF. The CDR3 nucleotides read TGTGCCAGCAGTTTCGACCGTAGCCAGCCCCAGCATTTT.

The chain has TRBV28 and TRBJ2-2; tentative D call: TRBD1 (6 bases). The germline V gene has CDR1 MDHEN and CDR2 SYDVKM. With 5 bases removed from V and 7 bases from J, the gap between germline ends came to 17 bases. This CDR3 has 15 amino acids. CDR3 sequence: CASSVVGARIGELFF. The CDR3 DNA follows: TGTGCCAGCAGTGTGGTGGGGGCGCGGATCGGGGAGCTGTTTTTT.

The rearrangement uses TRBV15 and TRBJ2-2, with D possibly matching TRBD1 (5 bases). V lost 7 bases and J lost 6, with 18 bases in between. The CDR3 sequence is 15 residues long. Per the germline V gene, CDR1 is LNHNV and CDR2 is YYDKDF (reference sequence). The CDR3 nucleotides are TGTGCCACCACCTCAGGGTGGTACCAGCCCGGGGAGCTGTTTTTT. Protein sequence: CATTSGWYQPGELFF.

The chain combines TRBV7-9 with TRBJ2-7; D call uncertain. Trimming pared 6 bases from V and 0 bases from J, leaving 12 bases between. CDR3 length equals 14 residues. Germline CDR1 is SEHNR and CDR2 is FQNEAQ (reference sequence). The CDR3 DNA follows: TGTGCCAGCAGTAATGGTCTTTCCTCCTACGAGCAGTACTTC. Residues: CASSNGLSSYEQYF.

V and J are TRBV29-1 and TRBJ2-5; D call uncertain. V lost 5 bases and J lost 0, with 10 bases in between. Germline CDR1 and CDR2: SQVTM and ANQGSEA. This CDR3 has 13 residues. CDR3 in amino acids: CSVSTWDQETQYF. As DNA, the CDR3 is TGCAGCGTTTCGACTTGGGACCAAGAGACCCAGTACTTC.

V is TRBV5-6 and J is TRBJ2-3; D is unresolved. This CDR3 contains 15 residues. Germline V gene sequence: CDR1 SGHDT, CDR2 YYEEEE. The V end was cut by 2 bases, the J end by 3 bases, with 13 bases between. As DNA, the CDR3 is TGTGCCAGCAGCTTTGGAAGGTACCAGACAGATACGCAGTATTTT. It encodes CASSFGRYQTDTQYF.

The rearrangement uses TRBV6-5 and TRBJ2-1; TRBD2 aligns across 8 bases. V dropped 6 bases and J dropped 7; count of bases not matched to a gene: 11. The CDR3 contains 15 residues. Germline V CDR1 and CDR2: MNHEY, SVGAGI. The CDR3 DNA sequence: TGTGCCAGCAGCCGATTTAAGCGGGAGTCGAATGAGCAGTTCTTC. Its protein is CASSRFKRESNEQFF.

The chain links TRBV5-1 to TRBJ2-6, with D perhaps matching TRBD1 or TRBD2 (5 bases each). Germline CDR1 and CDR2: SGHRS and YFSETQ. The V end was cut by 0 bases, the J end by 0 bases, with 7 bases between. The CDR3 runs 16 residues. The CDR3 coding sequence is TGCGCCAGCAGCTTGGAGGGACGCTCTGGGGCCAACGTCCTGACTTTC. It specifies CASSLEGRSGANVLTF.